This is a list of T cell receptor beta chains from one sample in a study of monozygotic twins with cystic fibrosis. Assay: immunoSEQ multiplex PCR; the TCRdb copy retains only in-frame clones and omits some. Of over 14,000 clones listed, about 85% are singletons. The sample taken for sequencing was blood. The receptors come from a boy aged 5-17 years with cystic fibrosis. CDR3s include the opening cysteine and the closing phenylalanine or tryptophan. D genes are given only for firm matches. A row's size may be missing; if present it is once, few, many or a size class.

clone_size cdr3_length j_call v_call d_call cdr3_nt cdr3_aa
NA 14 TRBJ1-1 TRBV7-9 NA TGTGCCAGCAGCTTAGGACTCCCGAACACTGAAGCTTTCTTT CASSLGLPNTEAFF
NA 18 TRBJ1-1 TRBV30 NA TGTGCCTGGAGTTTATGGGGCTCGGCCGGGGTAGGGAACACTGAAGCTTTCTTT CAWSLWGSAGVGNTEAFF
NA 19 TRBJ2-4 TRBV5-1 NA TGCGCCAGCAGCTTGGGCTGGAACGGGACCCCACGGGACAAAAACATTCAGTACTTC CASSLGWNGTPRDKNIQYF
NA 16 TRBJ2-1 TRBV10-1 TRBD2 TGCGCCAGCAGGGATATGGGACTAGCGATCGACAATGAGCAGTTCTTC CASRDMGLAIDNEQFF
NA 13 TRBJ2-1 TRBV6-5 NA TGTGCCAGCAGTTACTCCCTATACAATGAGCAGTTCTTC CASSYSLYNEQFF
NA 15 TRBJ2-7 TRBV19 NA TGTGCCAGTAGTACGACCGGGACTGGCTCCTACGAGCAGTACTTC CASSTTGTGSYEQYF
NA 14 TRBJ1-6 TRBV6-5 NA TGTGCCAGCAGGTTGGGATCCTATAATTCACCCCTCCACTTT CASRLGSYNSPLHF
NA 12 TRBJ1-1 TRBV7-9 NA TGTGCCAGCAGCTTTACAGGGTATGAAGCTTTCTTT CASSFTGYEAFF
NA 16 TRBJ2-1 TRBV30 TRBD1 TGTGCCTGGAGTGTACATGGGACAGTGGCTGGCAATGAGCAGTTCTTC CAWSVHGTVAGNEQFF
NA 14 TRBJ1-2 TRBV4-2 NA TGTGCCAGCAGCCAAGGCGACGGAAACTATGGCTACACCTTC CASSQGDGNYGYTF
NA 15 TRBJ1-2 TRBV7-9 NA TGTGCCAGCAGCTTAGTAGGTGAGGGGACCTATGGCTACACCTTC CASSLVGEGTYGYTF
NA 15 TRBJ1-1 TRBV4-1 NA TGCGCCAGCAGCCAAGATCTAAGCAGGGGAGCTGAAGCTTTCTTT CASSQDLSRGAEAFF
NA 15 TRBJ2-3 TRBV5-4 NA TGTGCCAGCAGCCTAGCTCGTGTTAGCACAGATACGCAGTATTTT CASSLARVSTDTQYF
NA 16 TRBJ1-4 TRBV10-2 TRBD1 TGCGCCAGCAGGAACCTTCACAGGGGGGCTAATGAAAAACTGTTTTTT CASRNLHRGANEKLFF
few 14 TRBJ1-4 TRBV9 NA TGTGCCAGCAGCGCAAGGGAACGTAATGAAAAACTGTTTTTT CASSARERNEKLFF
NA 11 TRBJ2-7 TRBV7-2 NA TGTGCCAGCAGCTTTCGGTACGAGCAGTACTTC CASSFRYEQYF
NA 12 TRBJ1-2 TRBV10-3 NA TGTGCCATCAGGTATCCAGGGAGTGGCTACACCTTC CAIRYPGSGYTF
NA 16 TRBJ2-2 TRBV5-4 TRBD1 TGTGCCAGCAGCTTTTACGGGACAGGGGAAACCGGGGAGCTGTTTTTT CASSFYGTGETGELFF
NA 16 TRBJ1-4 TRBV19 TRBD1 TGTGCCAGTCGAACCCTACCGGGACAGGGGAATGAAAAACTGTTTTTT CASRTLPGQGNEKLFF
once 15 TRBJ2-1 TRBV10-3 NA TGTGCCATCAGTGGGGCCGGGAAGTCTGACAATGAGCAGTTCTTC CAISGAGKSDNEQFF
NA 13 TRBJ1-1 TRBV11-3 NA TGTGCCAGCAGCTTAGGTGGAGCCAGAGAAGCTTTCTTT CASSLGGAREAFF
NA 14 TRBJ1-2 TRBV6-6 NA TGTGCCAGCAGGAGGACAACCCCGGGGTATGGCTACACCTTC CASRRTTPGYGYTF
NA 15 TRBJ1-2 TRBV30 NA TGTGCCTGGAGTCCTCTGGGGCAGGGCATTGGTGGCTACACCTTC CAWSPLGQGIGGYTF
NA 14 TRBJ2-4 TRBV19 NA TGTGCCAGTAGGGATCGGCTAGCCAAAAACATTCAGTACTTC CASRDRLAKNIQYF
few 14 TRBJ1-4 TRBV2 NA TGTGCCAGCAGTGAAAAACAGGGTGGGGGAAAACTGTTTTTT CASSEKQGGGKLFF
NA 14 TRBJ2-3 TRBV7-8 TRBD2 TGTGCCAGCAGCTTCGGACTAGTTTCAGATACGCAGTATTTT CASSFGLVSDTQYF
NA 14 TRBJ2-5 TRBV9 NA TGTGCCAGCAGCAATATAGGAGCCTTCGAGACCCAGTACTTC CASSNIGAFETQYF
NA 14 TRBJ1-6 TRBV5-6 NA TGTGCCAGCAGCTTGGTACCCCCGAATTCACCCCTCCACTTT CASSLVPPNSPLHF
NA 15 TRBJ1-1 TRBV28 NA TGTGCCAGCAGTTTCCCCGGTCGAGGCGACACTGAAGCTTTCTTT CASSFPGRGDTEAFF
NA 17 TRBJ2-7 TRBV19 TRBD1 TGTGCCAGTAGTATAGATTGGCCGGGACAGGGGGTCTACGAGCAGTACTTC CASSIDWPGQGVYEQYF
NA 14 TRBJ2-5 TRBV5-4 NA TGTGCCAGCAGCTTGAACAGGTTGCAAGAGACCCAGTACTTC CASSLNRLQETQYF
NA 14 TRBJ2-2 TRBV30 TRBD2 TGTGCCTCTGCAGCGGGGGGGAACACCGGGGAGCTGTTTTTT CASAAGGNTGELFF
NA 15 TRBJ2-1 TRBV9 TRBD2 TGTGCCAGCAGCGCGACTAGCGTCTCCTACAATGAGCAGTTCTTC CASSATSVSYNEQFF
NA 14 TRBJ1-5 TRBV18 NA TGTGCCAGCTCATTCTCAGGTAGAGATCAGCCCCAGCATTTT CASSFSGRDQPQHF
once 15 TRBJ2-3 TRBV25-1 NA TGTGCCAGCAGTGAAGACCGGCCTGCACAAGATACGCAGTATTTT CASSEDRPAQDTQYF
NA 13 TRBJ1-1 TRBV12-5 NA TGTGCTAGTGGAGGAACACCCGGCTCTGAAGCTTTCTTT CASGGTPGSEAFF
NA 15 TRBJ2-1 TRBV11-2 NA TGTGCCAGCAGCCCCCGGGCAGGGACCTACAATGAGCAGTTCTTC CASSPRAGTYNEQFF
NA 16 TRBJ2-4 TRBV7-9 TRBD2 TGTGCCAGCAGCTCCCGGGGAGCGGGGGTCAAAAACATTCAGTACTTC CASSSRGAGVKNIQYF
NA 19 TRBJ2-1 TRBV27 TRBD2 TGTGCCAGCAGTAAAAACCCTCTAGCGGAGACCAGCTCCTACAATGAGCAGTTCTTC CASSKNPLAETSSYNEQFF
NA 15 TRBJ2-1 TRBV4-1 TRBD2 TGCGCCAGCAGATCCGGACTAGCGGGAGGCAATGAGCAGTTCTTC CASRSGLAGGNEQFF
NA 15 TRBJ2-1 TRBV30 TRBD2 TGTGCCTGGAGTGTACTTAGCGGGGGAATCGGGGAGCAGTTCTTC CAWSVLSGGIGEQFF
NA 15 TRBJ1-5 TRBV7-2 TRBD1 TGTGCCAGCAGCGTAAACAGGGGAGGCAATCAGCCCCAGCATTTT CASSVNRGGNQPQHF
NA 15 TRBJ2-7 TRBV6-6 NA TGTGCCAGCAGGGCCACCGGGACAAAAAGGGGCGAGCAGTACTTC CASRATGTKRGEQYF
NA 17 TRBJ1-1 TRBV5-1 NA TGCGCCAGCAGCTTCCTCGACATGGGGGGCTTAAACACTGAAGCTTTCTTT CASSFLDMGGLNTEAFF
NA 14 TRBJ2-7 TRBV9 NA TGTGCCAGCAGCCCGGGCCTCTTGCCCTACGAGCAGTACTTC CASSPGLLPYEQYF
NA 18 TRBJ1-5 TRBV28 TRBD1 TGTGCCAGCAGTTTTGGCGACAGGGGTTTGTCCCAGCATCAGCCCCAGCATTTT CASSFGDRGLSQHQPQHF
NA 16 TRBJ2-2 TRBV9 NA TGTGCCAGCAGCGTAGTGGCGGACCCGAACACCGGGGAGCTGTTTTTT CASSVVADPNTGELFF
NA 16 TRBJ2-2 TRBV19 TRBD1 TGTGCCAGTAGTAGGCTGGGACAGGGGGCGGCAGGGGAGCTGTTTTTT CASSRLGQGAAGELFF
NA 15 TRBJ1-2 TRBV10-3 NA TGTGCCATCAGTGAGTTCTGGGCGCCGGGCTATGGCTACACCTTC CAISEFWAPGYGYTF
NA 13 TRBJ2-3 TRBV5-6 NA TGTGCCAGCAGCTTTGGGAGCACAGATACGCAGTATTTT CASSFGSTDTQYF
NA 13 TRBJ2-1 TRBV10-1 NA TGCGCCAGCAGTGATCAGGCTAACAATGAGCAGTTCTTC CASSDQANNEQFF
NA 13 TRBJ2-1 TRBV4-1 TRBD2 TGCGCCAGCAGTGGGGAGGGGATGAATGAGCAGTTCTTC CASSGEGMNEQFF